This T cell receptor (beta chain) was sequenced in a study of human T cells and chemical hapten exposure. Study as a whole: Each week of the roughly 23-week study, patients had diphenylcyclopropenone applied to the scalp.

Time point given: pre-sensitization, week 0. Regarding treatment: therapeutic diphenylcyclopropenone sensitization with weekly scalp DPC. Unfractionated whole blood yielded the extracted total RNA. TCRdb ran MiXCR on the RACE reads and lists one entry per CDR3 protein. This repertoire shows tens of thousands of distinct CDR3 sequences, 12% found once; its top ten account for approximately 1.9%. The length of the CDR3 is 14 residues. In germline, CDR1 is WNHNN, CDR2 SYGVQD (reference sequence). Trimming stripped 5 bases from V and 6 bases from J, with 14 bases between. The J gene is TRBJ2-1, the V gene TRBV10-1; maybe TRBD2 (7 bases). Specimen: whole blood, collected in connection with sensitization to the hapten diphenylcyclopropenone (DPC). The receptor's source is a woman aged 40 to 50 with alopecia areata. Some clones in this sample may be carry-over from other donors' samples. Written as DNA, the CDR3 is TGCGCCAGCAGTACGGGGGGCCGGGGCAATGAGCAGTTCTTC. Translation gives CASSTGGRGNEQFF.